This passage covers 13 T cell receptor beta chains from one sample sequenced in a study of siplizumab effects on memory and regulatory T cells. The antigens these receptors bind are not known. Kept together in coculture, the mixed lymphocyte reaction cells spent 5 to 7 days at 37°C. Libraries were prepared by immunoSEQ multiplex PCR; TCRdb keeps only in-frame clonotypes and omits some of them. The table shows 15,000 to 20,000 clones, with about 45% occurring only once. Input material: CFSE-low (dividing) CD4+ T cells sorted from an allogeneic mixed lymphocyte reaction. These TCRs come from a human donor in good health; the cells came from an allogeneic mixed lymphocyte reaction. Some clones in this sample may be carry-over from other donors' samples.

The chain employs TRBV2 and TRBJ2-7, with 10 nucleotides matching TRBD1. CDR1 and CDR2 from the germline V gene are SNHLY and FYNNEI. This CDR3 spans 15 amino acids. Trimming cost V 6 bases and J 0 bases; bases outside gene matches: 5. In DNA, the CDR3 is TGTGCCAGCAGACTAAGACAGGGGGCCTCCTACGAGCAGTACTTC. It is translated as CASRLRQGASYEQYF.

The chain carries TRBV18 and TRBJ1-2; TRBD1 aligns across 7 bases. Germline loops: CDR1 KGHSH, CDR2 LQKENI. The CDR3 length is 15 residues. J lost 5 bases, V lost 4 bases, and 10 bases had no gene match. CDR3 amino acids: CASSLNRDSLYGYTF. The CDR3 DNA sequence: TGTGCCAGCTCACTGAACCGGGACAGCTTATATGGCTACACCTTC.

The chain combines TRBV9 with TRBJ2-1, with 9 bases that match TRBD2. This CDR3 is built from 15 residues. Germline V lookup: CDR1 SGDLS, CDR2 YYNGEE. The trim removed 2 bases at V and 5 bases at J, leaving 5 bases unmatched. Here the CDR3 DNA reads TGTGCCAGCAGCGTTACGGGACTAGCCGACAATGAGCAGTTCTTC. Its protein product is CASSVTGLADNEQFF. Based on the CDR3 plus reference TRBV9 and TRBJ2-1, the full variable domain is DSGVTQTPKHLITATGQRVTLRCSPRSGDLSVYWYQQSLDQGLQFLIQYYNGEERAKGNILERFSAQQFPDLHSELNLSSLELGDSALYFCASSVTGLADNEQFFGPGTRLTVL.

This clone was seen a handful of times. The chain combines TRBV5-6 with TRBJ1-2; weak D call: TRBD1 (6 bases). CDR1 and CDR2 from the germline V gene are SGHDT and YYEEEE. This CDR3 comprises 19 residues. Between the trimmed V and J ends, which lost 0 bases and 4 bases, there was a span of 25 bases. Here the CDR3 DNA reads TGTGCCAGCAGCTTGGGCAGAATTTATATAATGACAGGTGCCTATGGCTACACCTTC. This translates into CASSLGRIYIMTGAYGYTF. The whole variable domain, filled in from reference TRBV5-6 and TRBJ1-2, reads DAGVTQSPTHLIKTRGQQVTLRCSPKSGHDTVSWYQQALGQGPQFIFQYYEEEERQRGNFPDRFSGHQFPNYSSELNVNALLLGDSALYLCASSLGRIYIMTGAYGYTFGSGTRLTVV.

The chain combines TRBV11-2 with TRBJ1-1, with a possible D match to TRBD1 (5 bases). From germline, CDR1 is SGHAT and CDR2 FQNNGV. V was shortened by 1 base and J by 11 bases, with 14 bases between the two germline ends. The CDR3 has 13 residues. DNA for the CDR3: TGTGCCAGCAGCTTAGTACGGGGCCAGGAGGCTTTCTTT. This translates into CASSLVRGQEAFF.

The rearrangement uses TRBV18 and TRBJ2-5; 7 bases match TRBD2. The J call may be faulty, since TRBJ2-7 better matches the DNA end. Germline V gene lookup returns CDR1 KGHSH and CDR2 LQKENI. The CDR3 is made up of 15 amino acids. The CDR3 is CASSLAGGLFYEQYF. The CDR3 coding sequence is TGTGCCAGCTCACTAGCGGGCGGCTTGTTCTACGAGCAGTACTTC.

V is TRBV6-6 and J is TRBJ1-2; D not resolved. This CDR3 has 14 amino acids. Germline V gives CDR1 MNHNY, CDR2 SVGAGI (reference sequence). Trimming removed 0 bases at V and 4 bases at J, with 9 bases between. The CDR3 spells CASSYSRNSYGYTF. DNA of the CDR3: TGTGCCAGCAGTTACTCACGGAATTCCTATGGCTACACCTTC.

This chain links TRBV5-4 with TRBJ2-7, with 12 bases fitting TRBD2. The germline V gene encodes CDR1 SGHNT and CDR2 YYREEE (reference sequence). J was trimmed by 2 bases and V by 4 bases; bases with no gene match: 7. This CDR3 spans 16 amino acids. The CDR3, as DNA: TGTGCCAGCAGCGCGACCGGGACTAGCGGGCCCTACGAGCAGTACTTC. The encoded protein is CASSATGTSGPYEQYF.

V usage is TRBV11-2 and J usage is TRBJ2-7, with a possible D match to TRBD1 (5 bases). Trimming stripped 6 bases from V and 3 bases from J, with 18 bases between. The CDR3 runs 15 residues. Germline loops: CDR1 SGHAT, CDR2 FQNNGV. The DNA for the CDR3 is TGTGCCAGCAGGATAGGGGTCCCAATCAACTACGAGCAGTACTTC. Translated: CASRIGVPINYEQYF.

This sequence joins TRBV2 and TRBJ1-1; 7 nucleotides align to TRBD1. Germline CDR1 is SNHLY and CDR2 is FYNNEI. J was trimmed by 0 bases and V by 7 bases; bases with no gene match: 8. CDR3 length: 15 amino acids. CDR3 bases: TGTGCCAGCACAAAATGGGGACAGTTGAACACTGAAGCTTTCTTT. Translation: CASTKWGQLNTEAFF. Full variable domain (remainder filled in from reference TRBV2 and TRBJ1-1): EPEVTQTPSHQVTQMGQEVILRCVPISNHLYFYWYRQILGQKVEFLVSFYNNEISEKSEIFDDQFSVERPDGSNFTLKIRSTKLEDSAMYFCASTKWGQLNTEAFFGQGTRLTVV.

CDR3 nucleotides: TGTGCCACCCATGTGGTGGGGGGAGGTGTCGGGGAGCTGTTTTTT. It codes for CATHVVGGGVGELFF. This chain connects TRBV10-3 to TRBJ2-2; D perhaps matches TRBD2 (6 bases). CDR3 size: 15 residues. Germline CDR1 ENHRY, CDR2 SYGVKD. Trimming left V 10 bases short and J 7 bases short, with 22 bases between.

The genes are TRBV6-6 and TRBJ2-7, with a possible D match to TRBD1 (6 bases). Trimming cost V 2 bases and J 0 bases, with 8 bases left between them. Germline V gives CDR1 MNHNY, CDR2 SVGAGI (reference sequence). CDR3 length equals 14 residues. In DNA, the CDR3 is TGTGCCAGCAGTTACCGGACAGTCTCCTACGAGCAGTACTTC. Protein product: CASSYRTVSYEQYF.

The chain has TRBV14 and TRBJ1-1; TRBD1 might be the D (6 bases). Trimming pared 4 bases from V and 1 base from J, leaving 10 bases between. The length of the CDR3 is 14 residues. Germline V gene lookup returns CDR1 SGHDN and CDR2 FVKESK. The CDR3: CASSLIQGNTEAFF. CDR3 DNA sequence: TGTGCCAGCAGCCTAATACAGGGGAACACTGAAGCTTTCTTT.